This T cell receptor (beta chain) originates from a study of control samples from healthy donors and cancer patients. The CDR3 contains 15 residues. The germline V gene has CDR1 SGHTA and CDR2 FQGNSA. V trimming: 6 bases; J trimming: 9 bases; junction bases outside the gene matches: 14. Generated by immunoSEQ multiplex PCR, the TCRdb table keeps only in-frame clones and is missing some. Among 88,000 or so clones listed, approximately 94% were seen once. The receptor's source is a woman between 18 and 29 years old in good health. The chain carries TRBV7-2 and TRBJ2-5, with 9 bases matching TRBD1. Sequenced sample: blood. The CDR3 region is CASSPALQGARAQYF. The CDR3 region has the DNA TGTGCCAGCAGTCCAGCCTTACAGGGGGCGCGTGCCCAGTACTTC.